This T cell receptor beta chain stems from a study of beta chain features in type 1 diabetes. Study details: The examined sorted cells totaled 85 million to 120 million across samples.

CD45RO/CCR7/CD25/CD127/CD95/CD27 separated CD4+ naive, central memory, regulatory and stem cell-like memory cells by sorting. The CDR3 has 16 amino acids. Per the germline V gene, CDR1 is SGHNT and CDR2 is YYREEE (reference sequence). V lost 4 bases and J 4 bases, leaving 17 bases between the germline ends. As every portion of the isolated RNA was reverse transcribed, the sequencing read expressed TCRB transcripts. Method: immunoSEQ multiplex PCR; TCRdb's copy keeps in-frame clones and lacks some. Of under 300,000 clones in the sample, around a quarter were seen once. This TCR was recovered from a man in his thirties or forties in good health. The chain combines TRBV5-4 with TRBJ2-2, with D perhaps TRBD1 or TRBD2 (5 bases each). The specimen sequenced was central memory CD4+ T cells from blood. CDR3 loop: CASSPTSGAGTGELFF. Here the CDR3 DNA reads TGTGCCAGCAGCCCGACCTCCGGGGCGGGCACCGGGGAGCTGTTTTTT. Looking up the rest from reference TRBV5-4 and TRBJ2-2 gives the full variable domain: ETGVTQSPTHLIKTRGQQVTLRCSSQSGHNTVSWYQQALGQGPQFIFQYYREEENGRGNFPPRFSGLQFPNYSSELNVNALELDDSALYLCASSPTSGAGTGELFFGEGSRLTVL.